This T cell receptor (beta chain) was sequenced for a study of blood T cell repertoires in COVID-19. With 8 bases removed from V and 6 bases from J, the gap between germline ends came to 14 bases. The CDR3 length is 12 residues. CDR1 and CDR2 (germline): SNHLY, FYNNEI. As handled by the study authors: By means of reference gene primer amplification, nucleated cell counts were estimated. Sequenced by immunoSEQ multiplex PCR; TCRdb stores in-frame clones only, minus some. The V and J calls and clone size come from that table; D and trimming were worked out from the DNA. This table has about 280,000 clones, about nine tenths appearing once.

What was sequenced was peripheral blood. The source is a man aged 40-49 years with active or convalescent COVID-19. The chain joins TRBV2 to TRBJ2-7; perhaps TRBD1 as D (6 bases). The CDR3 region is CASDRPPGEQYF. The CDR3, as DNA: TGTGCCAGCGACAGGCCTCCGGGCGAGCAGTACTTC.